This T cell receptor (beta chain) was captured in a study of blood T cell repertoires in COVID-19. Study at large: The origin of the acute and convalescent COVID-19 samples was the United States, Italy and Spain. Sources were T cells, B-cell-depleted T cells, or PBMCs; the material itself was cDNA or gDNA.

Source study methods: Reference gene primer amplification gave estimated nucleated cell counts. TCRdb's copy holds only in-frame clones and misses some; the assay was immunoSEQ multiplex PCR. The DNA was the basis for D and trimming; V, J and clone size are from that table. Among some 490,000 clones listed, around 85% were seen once. The CDR3 has 18 residues. J lost 12 bases, V lost 0 bases, and 14 bases had no gene match. CDR1 is LGHNA, CDR2 YNFKEQ, per germline. This clone came up once. This chain joins TRBV4-2 and TRBJ2-1; 13 bases match TRBD2. The source is a human donor in a cohort sampled during active COVID-19. Sequenced sample: peripheral blood. The CDR3 region is CASSQDRLGTSGMGGQFF. For the CDR3, the DNA is TGTGCCAGCAGCCAAGACAGACTGGGGACTAGCGGGATGGGTGGGCAGTTCTTC.